Below, 10 T cell receptor beta chains from the same sample are listed, as sequenced in a study of blood T cell repertoires in COVID-19. Sequencing was performed with immunoSEQ multiplex PCR; in TCRdb, only in-frame clones are kept and a portion is missing. The sample holds some 400,000 clones, roughly nine tenths seen once. Sequenced material: PBMCs or T cells enriched from blood (not recorded which). The receptor source for this set is a woman aged 40 to 55 who had been exposed to COVID-19.

The V call is TRBV2, the J call TRBJ1-1, with D perhaps TRBD1 (6 bases). The CDR3 length is 15 residues. CDR1 SNHLY and CDR2 FYNNEI come from the germline V gene. V dropped 6 bases and J dropped 7 bases, with 21 bases sitting between them. The chain's CDR3 is CASRANGGGRLEAFF. The CDR3 DNA sequence: TGTGCCAGCAGGGCCAATGGGGGGGGCAGACTTGAAGCTTTCTTT.

The rearrangement joins TRBV9 to TRBJ2-7, with 8 bases lining up with TRBD1. The CDR3 spans 14 residues. With V trimmed by 4 bases and J by 7 bases, 10 bases remained unmatched. Germline lookup yields CDR1 SGDLS and CDR2 YYNGEE. CDR3 protein: CASSRSGGAGEQYF. In DNA form, the CDR3 reads TGTGCCAGCAGCAGGTCAGGGGGCGCGGGAGAGCAGTACTTC.

This clone was detected once. This chain joins TRBV6-5 and TRBJ1-3, with TRBD1 matching over 7 bases. V lost 10 bases and J lost 2; bases outside the gene matches: 5. The germline gives CDR1 MNHEY, CDR2 SVGAGI. CDR3 length equals 13 residues. The CDR3 bases are TGTGCCACCACAGGGGACACTGGAAACACCATATATTTT. Protein sequence: CATTGDTGNTIYF.

V is TRBV18 and J is TRBJ2-7, with D perhaps TRBD2 (5 bases). This CDR3 spans 13 amino acids. V gave up 8 bases and J gave up 3 bases, with 14 bases separating them. Germline V gene lookup returns CDR1 KGHSH and CDR2 LQKENI. CDR3 protein: CASTGGSGYEQYF. As DNA, the CDR3 is TGTGCCAGCACGGGTGGGAGTGGCTACGAGCAGTACTTC.

V and J are TRBV7-9 and TRBJ2-1, with 9 nucleotides matching TRBD1. The CDR3 is 16 amino acids. Germline trimming cut 5 bases from V and 6 bases from J; bases unmatched to any gene: 11. Germline values: CDR1 SEHNR, CDR2 FQNEAQ (reference sequence). This CDR3 is CASSPPGTGPSNEQFF. Here the CDR3 DNA reads TGTGCCAGCAGCCCTCCCGGGACAGGGCCGAGCAATGAGCAGTTCTTC.

The V gene is TRBV12-5, the J gene TRBJ1-4; 7 nucleotides agree with TRBD1. The CDR3 extends over 15 amino acids. Germline V gene sequence: CDR1 LGHNT, CDR2 FRNRAP. Trimming at V came to 6 bases and at J to 8 bases, leaving 12 bases not matched to a gene. As DNA, the CDR3 is TGTGCTAGTGGGCCCCACTTGGACAGGATAGAAAAACTGTTTTTT. Protein sequence: CASGPHLDRIEKLFF.

This rearrangement joins TRBV7-2 to TRBJ2-3; tentative D call: TRBD2 (6 bases). V gave up 0 bases and J gave up 5 bases, with 9 bases separating them. Germline CDR1 reads SGHTA; CDR2 reads FQGNSA. There are 14 residues in the CDR3. CDR3 region: CASSLAGGLDTQYF. CDR3 DNA sequence: TGTGCCAGCAGCTTAGCGGGAGGTTTAGATACGCAGTATTTT.

The chain has TRBV5-6 and TRBJ2-3, with D possibly being TRBD2 (6 bases). Per the germline V gene, CDR1 is SGHDT and CDR2 is YYEEEE. This CDR3 is 15 amino acids long. The V and J ends lost 2 bases and 0 bases respectively, with 10 bases between them. This CDR3 reads CASSLSGTSTDTQYF. The CDR3 bases are TGTGCCAGCAGCTTATCCGGGACTAGCACAGATACGCAGTATTTT.

CDR3 nucleotides: TGCGCCAGCAGACCGGGAGTCAGCAATCAGCCCCAGCATTTT. Residues: CASRPGVSNQPQHF. V usage is TRBV5-1 and J usage is TRBJ1-5; D is ambiguous. The germline V and J ends were trimmed by 5 bases and 1 base, with 10 bases remaining between them. The CDR3 covers 14 residues. Germline CDR1 and CDR2: SGHRS and YFSETQ.

J is TRBJ2-1 and V is TRBV7-2; perhaps TRBD1 as D (6 bases). This CDR3 is 14 amino acids long. CDR1 and CDR2 (germline): SGHTA, FQGNSA. V lost 4 bases, J lost 4 bases, and 11 bases lay in between. The DNA of the CDR3 is TGTGCCAGCAGCTATTGGACAGAGTACAATGAGCAGTTCTTC. Its translation is CASSYWTEYNEQFF.